Following are 23 T cell receptor beta chains from one sample sequenced in a study of beta chain features in type 1 diabetes. Whole-study results and caveats: Among all four CD4+ subsets, Type 1 diabetes patients had TCRB CDR3s that were moderately but significantly shorter.

The antigens for these receptors are not known. Reverse transcription of all isolated RNA meant that expressed TCRB transcripts were sequenced. Method: immunoSEQ multiplex PCR; TCRdb's copy keeps in-frame clones and lacks some. The sample has around 250,000 clones; approximately 24% are singletons. Sequenced input: naive CD4+ T cells from blood. These receptors were taken from a woman in her twenties or thirties with type 1 diabetes.

The V gene is TRBV2, the J gene TRBJ2-7; the match to TRBD1 covers 7 bases. From germline, CDR1 is SNHLY and CDR2 FYNNEI. The CDR3 extends over 15 amino acids. After removal of 3 bases from V and 5 bases from J, the junction contained 10 bases not matched to a gene. The CDR3 protein is CASSEGQGVPHEQYF. In nucleotides, the CDR3 is TGTGCCAGCAGTGAGGGGCAGGGGGTTCCCCACGAGCAGTACTTC.

The V gene is TRBV11-2, the J gene TRBJ2-1, with 10 bases fitting TRBD2. The CDR3 totals 14 residues. Trimming removed 4 bases from V and 10 bases from J; junction bases left unmatched: 7. The germline CDR1 and CDR2 sequences are SGHAT and FQNNGV. The CDR3 loop reads CASSSGLAVGEQFF. The CDR3 nucleotides are TGTGCCAGCAGCTCCGGACTAGCGGTGGGAGAGCAGTTCTTC.

The rearrangement uses TRBV23-1 and TRBJ2-5; TRBD2 matches 11 bases. The assigned J gene may be wrong: the sequence end matches TRBJ2-7 better. TRBV23-1 is an ORF, with its function uncertain. The CDR3 is 15 amino acids. In nucleotides, the CDR3 is TGCGCCAGCAGTCTCAGACTAGCGGGATGCTACGAGCAGTACTTC. It is translated as CASSLRLAGCYEQYF.

This clone was seen a few times. The chain has TRBV4-1 and TRBJ2-3; possibly TRBD2 for D (5 bases). The CDR3 has 15 amino acids. V lost 4 bases to trimming and J lost 3 bases, with 14 bases between them. Looked up from germline, CDR1 is MGHRA and CDR2 is YSYEKL. CDR3 loop: CASSLSREKTDTQYF. DNA for the CDR3: TGCGCCAGCAGCCTCTCCCGGGAAAAAACAGATACGCAGTATTTT.

V gene TRBV28 combines with J gene TRBJ1-2, with 7 bases matching TRBD1. V dropped 2 bases and J dropped 4; count of bases not matched to a gene: 4. CDR1 is MDHEN and CDR2 is SYDVKM in the germline V gene. The CDR3 spans 14 residues. CDR3 nucleotide sequence: TGTGCCAGCAGTTTAGATCGACAGGGCTATGGCTACACCTTC. As protein: CASSLDRQGYGYTF.

The table lists this clone with a few counts. This chain uses TRBV5-4 with TRBJ1-2, with D unresolved. CDR1 is SGHNT and CDR2 is YYREEE in the germline V gene (reference sequence). The CDR3 consists of 12 residues. V was pared by 5 bases and J by 3 bases, with 8 bases between. For the CDR3, the DNA is TGTGCCAGCAGTTCAGGTGACTATGGCTACACCTTC. Translation: CASSSGDYGYTF.

This clone showed up just a few times. V and J are TRBV7-8 and TRBJ2-7, with 10 bases fitting TRBD1. The V segment lost 2 bases and the J segment 3 bases; nucleotides outside the gene matches: 4. This CDR3 region has 15 residues. Germline V gives CDR1 SGHVS, CDR2 FQNEAQ. For the CDR3, the DNA is TGTGCCAGCAGCTTAAGGGACAGGGGTTTCTACGAGCAGTACTTC. Its protein is CASSLRDRGFYEQYF.

This clone has a handful of counts. The chain couples TRBV27 to TRBJ2-6, with a tentative D call TRBD1 (6 bases). The V gene's germline CDR1 is MNHEY and CDR2 SMNVEV (reference sequence). This CDR3 has 15 residues. V was cut by 7 bases and J by 4 bases, with 14 bases left in between. The CDR3 DNA sequence: TGTGCCAGCACCCCACAGGGTTTGGGGGCCAACGTCCTGACTTTC. Its translation is CASTPQGLGANVLTF.

About this clone: This CDR3 is also generated by other DNA sequences in the sample. The chain carries TRBV18 and TRBJ2-1; 11 positions match TRBD2. This CDR3 is 15 amino acids long. V trimming: 3 bases; J trimming: 4 bases; junction bases outside the gene matches: 2. Per the germline V gene, CDR1 is KGHSH and CDR2 is LQKENI. This chain's CDR3 is CASSPGTSGYNEQFF. For the CDR3, the DNA is TGTGCCAGCTCACCTGGGACTAGCGGATACAATGAGCAGTTCTTC. The full variable domain, with the rest looked up from reference TRBV18 and TRBJ2-1, is NAGVMQNPRHLVRRRGQEARLRCSPMKGHSHVYWYRQLPEEGLKFMVYLQKENIIDESGMPKERFSAEFPKEGPSILRIQQVVRGDSAAYFCASSPGTSGYNEQFFGPGTRLTVL.

This clone was found a few times. V and J are TRBV2 and TRBJ2-1, with 7 positions matching TRBD1. The CDR3 is 13 amino acids. CDR1 SNHLY and CDR2 FYNNEI come from the germline V gene. V dropped 2 bases and J dropped 8; count of bases not matched to a gene: 3. CDR3 bases: TGTGCCAGCAGTGAACCTGACAGGGATGAGCAGTTCTTC. This codes for CASSEPDRDEQFF.

This clone was counted only a few times. The chain couples TRBV30 to TRBJ2-2; 8 nucleotides agree with TRBD1. V was pared by 4 bases and J by 1 base, with 2 bases of the junction left unmatched. In germline, CDR1 is GTSNPN, CDR2 SVGIG (reference sequence). This CDR3 comprises 14 residues. In nucleotides, the CDR3 is TGTGCCTGGACCACAGGGGGGAACACCGGGGAGCTGTTTTTT. It codes for CAWTTGGNTGELFF.

This clone has a handful of counts. The chain combines TRBV30 with TRBJ2-1; TRBD2 matches 8 bases. CDR3 length: 16 residues. Germline V gene sequence: CDR1 GTSNPN, CDR2 SVGIG (reference sequence). V shed 4 bases and J 0 bases; nucleotides not matched to a gene: 8. The CDR3 DNA is TGTGCCTGGAAGGCTAGCGGGCGATACTCCTACAATGAGCAGTTCTTC. It translates to CAWKASGRYSYNEQFF. The variable domain in full, with the rest retrieved from reference TRBV30 and TRBJ2-1, is SQTIHQWPATLVQPVGSPLSLECTVEGTSNPNLYWYRQAAGRGLQLLFYSVGIGQISSEVPQNLSASRPQDRQFILSSKKLLLSDSGFYLCAWKASGRYSYNEQFFGPGTRLTVL.

The chain combines TRBV15 with TRBJ2-5; 9 nucleotides align to TRBD1. The CDR3 runs to 14 residues. With 3 bases clipped from V and 5 bases from J, the junction kept 4 bases outside the gene matches. Germline lookup yields CDR1 LNHNV and CDR2 YYDKDF (reference sequence). The CDR3 coding sequence is TGTGCCACCAGCAGGGACAGGGGAATGGAGACCCAGTACTTC. Its protein product is CATSRDRGMETQYF.

The sample holds a few counts of this clone. The chain combines TRBV29-1 with TRBJ1-1, with 7 positions matching TRBD1. The V gene end was trimmed by 6 bases and the J gene end by 1 base; junction bases not matched to a gene: 5. In germline, CDR1 is SQVTM, CDR2 ANQGSEA. CDR3 length: 13 residues. The CDR3 reads CSVPGQTNTEAFF. The CDR3 region has the DNA TGCAGCGTACCGGGACAGACGAACACTGAAGCTTTCTTT.

This clone was found a few times. V and J are TRBV9 and TRBJ2-6, with 8 nucleotides matching TRBD1. V dropped 3 bases and J dropped 4; count of bases not matched to a gene: 9. The CDR3 runs 17 residues. Germline CDR1 reads SGDLS; CDR2 reads YYNGEE. CDR3 sequence reads: CASSEDQGAPGANVLTF. CDR3 DNA: TGTGCCAGCAGCGAAGACCAGGGGGCGCCCGGGGCCAACGTCCTGACTTTC.

This chain links TRBV7-2 with TRBJ2-1; 12 nucleotides align to TRBD2. The CDR3 is 15 amino acids. V lost 4 bases and J lost 4; bases outside the gene matches: 2. The germline CDR1 and CDR2 sequences are SGHTA and FQGNSA. The CDR3 reads CASSSGLAGYNEQFF. CDR3 coding DNA: TGTGCCAGCAGCTCCGGACTAGCGGGGTACAATGAGCAGTTCTTC.

This sequence joins TRBV5-1 and TRBJ2-3; 10 positions match TRBD1. Germline V gene lookup returns CDR1 SGHRS and CDR2 YFSETQ. This CDR3 spans 15 amino acids. V lost 0 bases to trimming and J lost 6 bases; unmatched junction nucleotides: 4. The CDR3 here is CASSLVTGGADTQYF. Here the CDR3 DNA reads TGCGCCAGCAGCTTGGTGACAGGGGGCGCGGATACGCAGTATTTT.

This clone appeared a single time. V gene TRBV5-1 combines with J gene TRBJ2-1, with 8 positions matching TRBD2. The CDR3 covers 14 residues. V shed 1 base and J 9 bases; nucleotides not matched to a gene: 6. CDR1 SGHRS and CDR2 YFSETQ come from the germline V gene. CDR3 coding DNA: TGCGCCAGCAGCTTGACTAGCGGAAGCTCTGAGCAGTTCTTC. Translated, it gives CASSLTSGSSEQFF.

The rearrangement joins TRBV29-1 to TRBJ1-2; D ambiguous. This CDR3 is built from 8 residues. Trimming took off 4 bases at V and 14 bases at J, with 8 bases between the two ends. The germline gives CDR1 SQVTM, CDR2 ANQGSEA. The CDR3 spells CSVGTRTF. CDR3 nucleotides: TGCAGCGTTGGTACGCGTACCTTC.

The gene calls are TRBV11-2 and TRBJ2-5, with TRBD2 identical over 10 bases. CDR1 and CDR2 from the germline V gene are SGHAT and FQNNGV. There are 14 residues in the CDR3. V was clipped by 4 bases and J by 3 bases; unmatched bases: 2. As DNA, the CDR3 is TGTGCCAGCAGCTCTACTAGCGGGAAAGAGACCCAGTACTTC. Its protein is CASSSTSGKETQYF.

This clone turned up a few times. This chain connects TRBV13 to TRBJ1-1; D gene unclear. Germline lookup yields CDR1 PRHDT and CDR2 FYEKMQ (reference sequence). The germline V and J ends were trimmed by 1 base and 6 bases, with 12 bases remaining between them. The CDR3 covers 14 residues. In DNA, the CDR3 is TGTGCCAGCAGCTTAGACGGGATTAGTCCTGAAGCTTTCTTT. Translating gives CASSLDGISPEAFF.

This chain joins TRBV15 and TRBJ2-1; TRBD1 agrees at 8 bases. There are 17 residues in the CDR3. After removal of 0 bases from V and 5 bases from J, the junction contained 9 bases not matched to a gene. Germline CDR1 is LNHNV and CDR2 is YYDKDF (reference sequence). The CDR3 spells CATSRDRRTGINNEQFF. In DNA form, the CDR3 reads TGTGCCACCAGCAGAGATCGGCGGACAGGGATTAACAATGAGCAGTTCTTC.

This clone occurred a few times. This chain joins TRBV4-1 and TRBJ1-2; 9 bases fit TRBD1. The CDR3 is 17 amino acids. The ends lost 2 bases at V and 11 bases at J; junction bases unmatched: 18. Germline V lookup: CDR1 MGHRA, CDR2 YSYEKL. This CDR3 is CASSQPAGKGDRVNYTF. CDR3 DNA sequence: TGCGCCAGCAGCCAACCTGCCGGGAAAGGGGACAGGGTCAATTACACCTTC.